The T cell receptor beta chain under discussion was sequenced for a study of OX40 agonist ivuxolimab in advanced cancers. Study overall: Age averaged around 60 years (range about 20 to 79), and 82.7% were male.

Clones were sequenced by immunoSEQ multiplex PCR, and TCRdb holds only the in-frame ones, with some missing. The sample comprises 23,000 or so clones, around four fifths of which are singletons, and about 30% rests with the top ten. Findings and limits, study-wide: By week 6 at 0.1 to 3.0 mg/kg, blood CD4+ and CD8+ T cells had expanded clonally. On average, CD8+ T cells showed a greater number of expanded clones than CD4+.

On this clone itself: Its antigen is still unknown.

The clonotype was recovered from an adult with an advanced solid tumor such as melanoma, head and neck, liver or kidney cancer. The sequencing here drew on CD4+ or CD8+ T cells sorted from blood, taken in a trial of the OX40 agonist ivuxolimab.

The CDR3 loop is CASSNQGAQPQHF. DNA for the CDR3: TGTGCCAGTAGTAACCAGGGGGCTCAGCCCCAGCATTTT. This chain joins TRBV19 and TRBJ1-5; 8 bases agree with TRBD1. Trimming took 4 bases from V and 6 from J; bases not matched to a gene: 2. The CDR3 totals 13 residues. From germline, CDR1 is LNHDA and CDR2 SQIVND (reference sequence).